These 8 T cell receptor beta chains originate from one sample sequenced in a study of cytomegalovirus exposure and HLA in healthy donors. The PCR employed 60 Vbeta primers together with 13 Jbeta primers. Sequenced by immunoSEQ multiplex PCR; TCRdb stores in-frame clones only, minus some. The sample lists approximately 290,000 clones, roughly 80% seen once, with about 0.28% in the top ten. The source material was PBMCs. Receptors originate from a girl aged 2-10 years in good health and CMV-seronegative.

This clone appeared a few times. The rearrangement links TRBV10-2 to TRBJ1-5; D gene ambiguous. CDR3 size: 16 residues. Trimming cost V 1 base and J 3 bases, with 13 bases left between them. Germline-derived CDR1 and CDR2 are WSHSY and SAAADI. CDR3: CASSEFAAGFNQPQHF. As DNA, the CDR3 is TGCGCCAGCAGTGAGTTTGCCGCGGGATTCAATCAGCCCCAGCATTTT.

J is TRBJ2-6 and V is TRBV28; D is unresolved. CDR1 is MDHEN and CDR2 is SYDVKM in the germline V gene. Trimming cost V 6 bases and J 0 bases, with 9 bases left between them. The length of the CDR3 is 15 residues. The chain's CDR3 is CASSPRLSGANVLTF. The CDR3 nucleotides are TGTGCCAGCAGCCCGCGCCTCTCTGGGGCCAACGTCCTGACTTTC.

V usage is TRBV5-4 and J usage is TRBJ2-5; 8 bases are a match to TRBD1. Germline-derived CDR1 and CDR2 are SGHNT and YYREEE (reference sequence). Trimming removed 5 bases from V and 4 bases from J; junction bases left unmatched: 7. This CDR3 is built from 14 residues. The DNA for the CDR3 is TGTGCCAGCAGGAAAGGACAGGGCTTAGAGACCCAGTACTTC. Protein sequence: CASRKGQGLETQYF.

CDR3 sequence (DNA): TGTGCCAGCTCACCACTATTCTCGGGGGGGCTGGAGACCCAGTACTTC. This sequence encodes CASSPLFSGGLETQYF. The chain couples TRBV18 to TRBJ2-5, with 8 positions matching TRBD2. The CDR3 runs to 16 residues. V was clipped by 1 base and J by 5 bases; unmatched bases: 9. Germline lookup yields CDR1 KGHSH and CDR2 LQKENI.

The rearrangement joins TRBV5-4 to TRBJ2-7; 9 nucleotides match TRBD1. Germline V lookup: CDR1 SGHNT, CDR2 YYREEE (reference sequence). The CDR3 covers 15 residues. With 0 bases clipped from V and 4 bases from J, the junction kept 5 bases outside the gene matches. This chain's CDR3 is CASSLASGQGYEQYF. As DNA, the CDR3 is TGTGCCAGCAGCTTGGCCTCGGGACAGGGATACGAGCAGTACTTC.

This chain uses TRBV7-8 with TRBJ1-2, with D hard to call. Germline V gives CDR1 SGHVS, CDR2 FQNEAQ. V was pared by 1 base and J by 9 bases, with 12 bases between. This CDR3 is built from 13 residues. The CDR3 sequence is CASSLGSIMSYTF. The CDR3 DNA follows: TGTGCCAGCAGCTTAGGTAGTATCATGAGCTACACCTTC.

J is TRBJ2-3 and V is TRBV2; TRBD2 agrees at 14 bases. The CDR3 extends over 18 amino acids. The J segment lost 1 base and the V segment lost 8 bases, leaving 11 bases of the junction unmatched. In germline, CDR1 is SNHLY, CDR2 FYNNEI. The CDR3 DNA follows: TGTGCCAGCCCGGTGTGGACTAGCGGGAGGAGGGGCACAGATACGCAGTATTTT. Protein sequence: CASPVWTSGRRGTDTQYF.

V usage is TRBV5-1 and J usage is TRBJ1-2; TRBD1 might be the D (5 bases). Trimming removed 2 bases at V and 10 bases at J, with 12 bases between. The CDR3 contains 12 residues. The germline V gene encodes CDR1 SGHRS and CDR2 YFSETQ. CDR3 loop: CASSFSGINYTF. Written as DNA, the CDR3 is TGCGCCAGCAGCTTCTCAGGGATCAACTACACCTTC.